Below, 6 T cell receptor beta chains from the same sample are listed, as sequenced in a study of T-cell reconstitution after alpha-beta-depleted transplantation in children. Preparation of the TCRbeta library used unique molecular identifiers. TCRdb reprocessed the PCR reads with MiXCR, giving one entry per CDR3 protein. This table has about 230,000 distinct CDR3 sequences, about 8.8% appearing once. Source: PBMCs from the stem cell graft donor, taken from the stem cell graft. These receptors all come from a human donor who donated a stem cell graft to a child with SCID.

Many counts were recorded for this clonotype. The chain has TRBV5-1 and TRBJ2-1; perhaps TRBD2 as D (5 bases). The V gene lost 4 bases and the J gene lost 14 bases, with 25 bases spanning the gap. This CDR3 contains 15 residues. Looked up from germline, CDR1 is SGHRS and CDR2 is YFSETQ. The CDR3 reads CASSLRAGPELGEFF. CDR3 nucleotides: TGCGCCAGCAGCCTGAGGGCAGGCCCTGAACTCGGTGAGTTCTTC.

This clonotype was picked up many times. CDR3 region: CASSDGISSYEQYF. The CDR3 nucleotides read TGTGCCAGCAGCGACGGGATCTCCTCCTACGAGCAGTACTTC. The rearrangement links TRBV21-1 to TRBJ2-7; the table names TRBD1, a call not compared with the DNA. TRBV21-1 is termed a pseudogene. The CDR3 spans 14 residues.

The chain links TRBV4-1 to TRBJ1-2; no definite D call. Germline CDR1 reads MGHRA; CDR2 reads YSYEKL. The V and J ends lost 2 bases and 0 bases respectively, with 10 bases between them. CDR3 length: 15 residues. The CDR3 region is CASSQPSQANYGYTF. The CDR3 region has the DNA TGCGCCAGCAGCCAACCTTCCCAGGCTAACTATGGCTACACCTTC.

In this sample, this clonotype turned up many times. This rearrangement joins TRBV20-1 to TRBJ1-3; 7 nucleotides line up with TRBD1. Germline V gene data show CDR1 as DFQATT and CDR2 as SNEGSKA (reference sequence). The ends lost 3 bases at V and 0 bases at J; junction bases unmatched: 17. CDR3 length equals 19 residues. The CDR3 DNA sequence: TGCAGTGCTAGCGACGGGACAGTCAAAAACCTTGCCTCTGGAAACACCATATATTTT. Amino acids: CSASDGTVKNLASGNTIYF.

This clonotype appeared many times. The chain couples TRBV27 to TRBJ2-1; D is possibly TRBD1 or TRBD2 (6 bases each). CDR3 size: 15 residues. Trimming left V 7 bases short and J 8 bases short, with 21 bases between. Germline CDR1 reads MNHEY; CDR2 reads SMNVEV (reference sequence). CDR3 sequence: CASTSGGSGMYEQFF. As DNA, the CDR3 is TGTGCCAGCACCTCCGGGGGCTCTGGGATGTATGAGCAGTTCTTC.

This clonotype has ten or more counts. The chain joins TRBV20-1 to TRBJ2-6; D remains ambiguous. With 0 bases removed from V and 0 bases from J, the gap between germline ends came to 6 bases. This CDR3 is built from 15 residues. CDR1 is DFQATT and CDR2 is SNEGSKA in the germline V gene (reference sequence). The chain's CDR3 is CSAREASSGANVLTF. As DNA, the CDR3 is TGCAGTGCTAGAGAGGCATCCTCTGGGGCCAACGTCCTGACTTTC.